This T cell receptor beta chain was captured in a study of response to subunit inactivated influenza vaccine (dated by TCRdb to about 2018). In the study overall: Deep quantitative T cell receptor repertoire profiling was used in the study to track responses to a trivalent subunit inactivated influenza vaccine. Paper-wide results and their limitations: According to the authors, only a limited number of new T cells may be recruited by each seasonal influenza vaccination.

This clonotype has ten or more counts. Its antigen is currently not known. No base-level quality is on record; no much larger clone is a single base apart. Library generation was performed with RT-PCR. Sequencing took place on an Illumina HiSeq 2500. The public reads were reprocessed in TCRdb via fastp at Q25 and MiXCR, keeping in-frame beta chains. Each entry merges the rows of one CDR3 protein and shows their most common DNA and genes. The sample includes under 750,000 distinct CDR3 sequences, with about 11% observed a single time. Together, the top ten hold approximately 10% of the sample. At the junction V is shortened by 3 bases and J by 10 bases, with 18 bases in between. The CDR3 sequence holds 14 residues, the cysteine and phenylalanine included. Of the read, only the CDR3 DNA is kept; its 42 bases are in frame from base 1.

Recombination joined TRBV12-3 or TRBV12-4 with TRBJ1-1; the best D guess is TRBD1, with 5 bases matching. Sequenced here: PBMCs from blood, sampled on the day of vaccination. The receptor was derived from a man aged 45 to 65 who received an inactivated influenza vaccine. Donor details come from another sample of the same person, matched by shared clones. Here is the DNA: TGTGCCAGCAGTTTCGGGGGTGGCCGGGAGGGAGCTTTCTTT. Its product reads: CASSFGGGREGAFF.